This TCR beta chain was sequenced for a study of T cells in Graves' hyperthyroidism and ophthalmopathy. Overall study results and limits: Separation of ophthalmopathy from stable hyperthyroidism was achieved by a 13 V-J model.

This clonotype was seen a few times. Its target is unknown. The CDR3 consists of 18 residues. J gave up 3 bases and V 0 bases, and 11 bases lay outside the gene matches. Per the germline V gene, CDR1 is MNHEY and CDR2 is SVGAGI. Researchers took RNA transcripts and amplified the TCR beta CDR3 regions from them. First-round RT-PCR of the TCR CDR3 relied on the HTBI primer set. TCRdb re-called the multiplex PCR reads with MiXCR, one entry per CDR3 protein. The data contain fewer than 900,000 distinct CDR3 sequences, 18% of them singletons. The V and J genes are TRBV6-5 and TRBJ2-3; 8 bases are shared with TRBD1. The TCR was taken from a woman in her fifties or sixties with Graves' hyperthyroidism that later progressed to Graves' ophthalmopathy. The sample comprised blood. CDR3 region: CASSYSGQGAGGTDTQYF. The CDR3 coding sequence is TGTGCCAGCAGTTACTCCGGGCAGGGGGCAGGAGGAACAGATACGCAGTATTTT.